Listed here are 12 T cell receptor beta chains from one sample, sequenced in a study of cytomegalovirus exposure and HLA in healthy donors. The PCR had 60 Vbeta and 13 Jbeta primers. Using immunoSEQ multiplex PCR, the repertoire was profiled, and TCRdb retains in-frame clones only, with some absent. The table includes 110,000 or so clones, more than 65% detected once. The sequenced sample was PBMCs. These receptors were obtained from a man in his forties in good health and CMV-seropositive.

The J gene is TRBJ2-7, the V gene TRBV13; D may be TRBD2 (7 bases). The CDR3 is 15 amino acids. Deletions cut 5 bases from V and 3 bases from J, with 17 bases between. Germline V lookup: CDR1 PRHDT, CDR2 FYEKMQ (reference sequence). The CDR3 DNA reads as TGTGCCAGCAGCCCGAGGGGGGGGCAGGGCTACGAGCAGTACTTC. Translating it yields CASSPRGGQGYEQYF.

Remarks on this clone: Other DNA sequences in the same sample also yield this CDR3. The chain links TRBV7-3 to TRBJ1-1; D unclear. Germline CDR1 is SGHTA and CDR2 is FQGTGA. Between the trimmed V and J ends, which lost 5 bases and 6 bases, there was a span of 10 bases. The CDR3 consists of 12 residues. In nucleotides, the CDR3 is TGTGCCAGCAGCCGAAACTATCCTGAAGCTTTCTTT. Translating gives CASSRNYPEAFF. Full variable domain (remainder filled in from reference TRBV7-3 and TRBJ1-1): GAGVSQTPSNKVTEKGKYVELRCDPISGHTALYWYRQSLGQGPEFLIYFQGTGAADDSGLPNDRFFAVRPEGSVSTLKIQRTERGDSAVYLCASSRNYPEAFFGQGTRLTVV.

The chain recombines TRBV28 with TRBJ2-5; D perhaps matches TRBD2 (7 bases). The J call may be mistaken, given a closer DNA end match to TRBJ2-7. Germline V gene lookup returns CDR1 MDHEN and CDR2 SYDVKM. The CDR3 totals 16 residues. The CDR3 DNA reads TGTGCCAGCAGTTCGGGCGGGAGTTCAGGGGTCGGCGAGCAGTACTTC. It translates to CASSSGGSSGVGEQYF.

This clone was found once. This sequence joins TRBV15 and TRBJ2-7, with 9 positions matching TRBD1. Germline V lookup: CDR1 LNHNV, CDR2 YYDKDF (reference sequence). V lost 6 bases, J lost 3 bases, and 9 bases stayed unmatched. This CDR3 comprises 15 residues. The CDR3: CATRREGTGNYEQYF. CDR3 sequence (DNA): TGTGCCACCAGGAGGGAGGGGACAGGGAACTACGAGCAGTACTTC.

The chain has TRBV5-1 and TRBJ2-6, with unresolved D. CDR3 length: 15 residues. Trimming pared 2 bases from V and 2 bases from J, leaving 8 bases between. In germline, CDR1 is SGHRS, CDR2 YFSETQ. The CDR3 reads CASSLALPGANVLTF. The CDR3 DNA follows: TGCGCCAGCAGCTTAGCTTTGCCTGGGGCCAACGTCCTGACTTTC.

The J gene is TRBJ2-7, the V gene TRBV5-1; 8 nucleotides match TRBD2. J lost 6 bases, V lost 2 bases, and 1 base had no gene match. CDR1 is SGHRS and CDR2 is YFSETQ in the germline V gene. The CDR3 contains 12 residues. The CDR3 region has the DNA TGCGCCAGCAGCTTAAGCGGGGGCGAGCAGTACTTC. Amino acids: CASSLSGGEQYF.

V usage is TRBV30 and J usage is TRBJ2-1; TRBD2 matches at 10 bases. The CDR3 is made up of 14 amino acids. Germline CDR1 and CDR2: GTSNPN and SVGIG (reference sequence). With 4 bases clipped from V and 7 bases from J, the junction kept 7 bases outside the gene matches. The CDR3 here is CAWIIAGGLNEQFF. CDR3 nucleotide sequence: TGTGCCTGGATAATAGCGGGGGGCCTTAATGAGCAGTTCTTC.

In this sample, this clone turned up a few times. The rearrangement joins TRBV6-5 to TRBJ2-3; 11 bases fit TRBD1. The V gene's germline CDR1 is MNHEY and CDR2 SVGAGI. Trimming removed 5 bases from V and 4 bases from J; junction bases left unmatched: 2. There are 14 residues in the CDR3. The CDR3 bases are TGTGCCAGCAGTGAGGGACAGGGGGCAGATACGCAGTATTTT. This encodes CASSEGQGADTQYF.

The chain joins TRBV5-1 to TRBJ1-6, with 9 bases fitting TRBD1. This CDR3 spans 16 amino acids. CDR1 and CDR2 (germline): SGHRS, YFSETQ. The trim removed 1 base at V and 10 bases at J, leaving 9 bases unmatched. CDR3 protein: CASSLIQGASLSPLHF. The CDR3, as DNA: TGCGCCAGCAGCTTGATACAGGGGGCGTCTTTATCACCCCTCCACTTT.

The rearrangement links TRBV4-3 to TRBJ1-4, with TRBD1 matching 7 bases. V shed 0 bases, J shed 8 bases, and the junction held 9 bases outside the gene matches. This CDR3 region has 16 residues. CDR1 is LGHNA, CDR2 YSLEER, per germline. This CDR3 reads CASSQDLQGRREKLFF. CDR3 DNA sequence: TGCGCCAGCAGCCAAGATCTACAGGGGCGTCGCGAAAAACTGTTTTTT.

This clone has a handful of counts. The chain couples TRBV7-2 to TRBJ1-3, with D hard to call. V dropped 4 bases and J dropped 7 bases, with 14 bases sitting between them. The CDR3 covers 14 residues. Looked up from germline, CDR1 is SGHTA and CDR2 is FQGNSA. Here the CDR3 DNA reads TGTGCCAGCAGCTCGAAAGCTTGGTGGAACACCATATATTTT. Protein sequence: CASSSKAWWNTIYF.

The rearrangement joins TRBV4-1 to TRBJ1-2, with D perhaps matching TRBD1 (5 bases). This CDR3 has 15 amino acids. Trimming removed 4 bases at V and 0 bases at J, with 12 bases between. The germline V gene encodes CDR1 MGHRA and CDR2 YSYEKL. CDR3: CASSRGGGANYGYTF. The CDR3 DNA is TGCGCCAGCAGCCGCGGCGGGGGGGCTAACTATGGCTACACCTTC.